The 8 T cell receptor beta chains presented below share a single source sample, sequenced in a study of blood T cell repertoires in COVID-19. Clones were sequenced by immunoSEQ multiplex PCR, and TCRdb holds only the in-frame ones, with some missing. The data show fewer than 40,000 clones, around nine tenths seen once. The sequencing sample was made of peripheral blood. These receptors originate from a man in his fifties or sixties with active COVID-19.

The chain has TRBV7-9 and TRBJ2-1, with a weak D call TRBD2 (5 bases). CDR3 length equals 15 residues. With 5 bases removed from V and 3 bases from J, the gap between germline ends came to 14 bases. The germline CDR1 and CDR2 sequences are SEHNR and FQNEAQ (reference sequence). CDR3 region: CASSPWGSGYNEQFF. DNA of the CDR3: TGTGCCAGCAGCCCGTGGGGAAGCGGCTACAATGAGCAGTTCTTC.

This chain links TRBV15 with TRBJ1-2, with D possibly being TRBD1 (6 bases). V lost 5 bases and J lost 8, with 15 bases in between. The germline gives CDR1 LNHNV, CDR2 YYDKDF (reference sequence). The CDR3 loop spans 13 amino acids. The CDR3 protein is CATSSRGAAGYTF. The CDR3 region has the DNA TGTGCCACCAGCTCCCGGGGGGCGGCGGGCTACACCTTC.

The V and J genes are TRBV7-2 and TRBJ2-7; 12 nucleotides match TRBD2. This CDR3 has 16 amino acids. Germline-derived CDR1 and CDR2 are SGHTA and FQGNSA. With V trimmed by 5 bases and J by 4 bases, 9 bases remained unmatched. The CDR3 here is CASSTLAGGPGYEQYF. CDR3 DNA: TGTGCCAGCAGCACTCTAGCGGGAGGGCCGGGATACGAGCAGTACTTC.

This clone has a handful of counts. An end of the junction does not agree with germline; a read error may underlie this. The chain joins TRBV6-1 to TRBJ1-4; D may be TRBD1 (6 bases). The length of the CDR3 is 16 residues. Germline V gene sequence: CDR1 MNHNS, CDR2 SASEGT. For the CDR3, the DNA is TGTGCCAGCAGTGAACGAGTTCTGGGGGCTAAGGAAAAACTGTTTTTT. Protein sequence: CASSERVLGAKEKLFF.

The V call is TRBV7-8, the J call TRBJ1-3, with TRBD1 matching 8 bases. CDR3 length: 14 residues. Germline CDR1 SGHVS, CDR2 FQNEAQ. The junction had 3 bases not matched to a gene; V was cut back by 5 bases and J by 3 bases. The CDR3 DNA reads TGTGCCAGCAGCCAGGGGGCTGATGGAAACACCATATATTTT. Translated, it gives CASSQGADGNTIYF.

This rearrangement joins TRBV2 to TRBJ1-5; D is uncertain. This CDR3 has 15 residues. The V end was cut by 6 bases, the J end by 1 base, with 13 bases between. Germline-derived CDR1 and CDR2 are SNHLY and FYNNEI. CDR3 loop: CASRGDPGSNQPQHF. DNA for the CDR3: TGTGCCAGCAGGGGAGACCCGGGCAGCAATCAGCCCCAGCATTTT.

J is TRBJ2-7 and V is TRBV6-4, with D maybe TRBD1 (6 bases). The CDR3 has 15 residues. Trimming took off 3 bases at V and 3 bases at J, with 15 bases between the two ends. In germline, CDR1 is MRHNA, CDR2 SNTAGT. The CDR3 DNA sequence: TGTGCCAGCAGTGAATTGGGGGCTCCGAGCTACGAGCAGTACTTC. Its protein is CASSELGAPSYEQYF.

The chain joins TRBV2 to TRBJ2-7; TRBD2 matches 14 bases. This CDR3 has 15 residues. Trimming at V came to 4 bases and at J to 6 bases, leaving 5 bases not matched to a gene. Germline V gene sequence: CDR1 SNHLY, CDR2 FYNNEI. As DNA, the CDR3 is TGTGCCAGCAGTGGCCGGGGACTAGCGGGAGTCGAGCAGTACTTC. As protein: CASSGRGLAGVEQYF.